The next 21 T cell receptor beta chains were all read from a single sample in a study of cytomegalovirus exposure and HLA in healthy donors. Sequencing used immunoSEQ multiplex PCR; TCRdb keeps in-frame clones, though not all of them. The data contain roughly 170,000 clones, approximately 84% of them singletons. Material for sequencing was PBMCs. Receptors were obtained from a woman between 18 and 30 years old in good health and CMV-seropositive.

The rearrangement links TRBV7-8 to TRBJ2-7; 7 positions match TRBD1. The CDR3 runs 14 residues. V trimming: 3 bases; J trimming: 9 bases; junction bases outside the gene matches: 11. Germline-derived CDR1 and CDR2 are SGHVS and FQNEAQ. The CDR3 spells CASSFHDRVLLQYF. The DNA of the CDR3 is TGTGCCAGCAGCTTCCATGACAGGGTGTTATTGCAGTACTTC.

In DNA form, the CDR3 reads TGTGCCAGCAGTTCGACGGGACACGCGAACACTGAAGCTTTCTTT. It specifies CASSSTGHANTEAFF. The V and J genes are TRBV6-6 and TRBJ1-1, with D possibly TRBD1 on 6 matching bases. V was trimmed by 4 bases and J by 1 base, leaving 13 bases between them. The CDR3 spans 15 residues. Germline lookup yields CDR1 MNHNY and CDR2 SVGAGI (reference sequence).

DNA of the CDR3: TGCGCCAGCAGCCGCAGCGACAGCTACAATGAGCAGTTCTTC. As protein: CASSRSDSYNEQFF. The chain combines TRBV4-1 with TRBJ2-1; D is perhaps TRBD1 (5 bases). From germline, CDR1 is MGHRA and CDR2 YSYEKL. Trimming took off 4 bases at V and 3 bases at J, with 10 bases between the two ends. The CDR3 is 14 residues long.

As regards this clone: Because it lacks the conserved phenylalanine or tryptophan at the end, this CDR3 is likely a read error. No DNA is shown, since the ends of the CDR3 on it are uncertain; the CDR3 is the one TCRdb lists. CDR3 in amino acids: CATSRDYRLKEL. The chain couples TRBV15 to TRBJ1-1; the table names TRBD1, a call not compared with the DNA. The CDR3 spans 12 residues, counting both ends. Per the germline V gene, CDR1 is LNHNV and CDR2 is YYDKDF (reference sequence).

The CDR3 bases are TGTGCCAGCACATGGGCGGGCGTCACCGGGGAGCTGTTTTTT. Translating it yields CASTWAGVTGELFF. The chain joins TRBV25-1 to TRBJ2-2, with D perhaps TRBD2 (5 bases). CDR3 length equals 14 residues. CDR1 and CDR2 from the germline V gene are MGHDK and SYGVNS. V was shortened by 7 bases and J by 4 bases, with 13 bases between the two germline ends.

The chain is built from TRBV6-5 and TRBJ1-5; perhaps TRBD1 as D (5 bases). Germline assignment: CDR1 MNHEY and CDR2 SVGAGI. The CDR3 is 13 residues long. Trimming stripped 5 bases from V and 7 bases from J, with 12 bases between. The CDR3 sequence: CASSPDRGQPQHF. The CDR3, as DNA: TGTGCCAGCAGTCCAGACAGAGGACAGCCCCAGCATTTT.

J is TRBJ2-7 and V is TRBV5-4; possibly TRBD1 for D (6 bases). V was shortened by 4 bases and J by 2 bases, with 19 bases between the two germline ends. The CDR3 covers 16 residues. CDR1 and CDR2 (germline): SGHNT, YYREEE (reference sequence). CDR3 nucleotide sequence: TGTGCCAGCAGCCCCCGTCCCCGGACAGACACCTACGAGCAGTACTTC. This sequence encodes CASSPRPRTDTYEQYF.

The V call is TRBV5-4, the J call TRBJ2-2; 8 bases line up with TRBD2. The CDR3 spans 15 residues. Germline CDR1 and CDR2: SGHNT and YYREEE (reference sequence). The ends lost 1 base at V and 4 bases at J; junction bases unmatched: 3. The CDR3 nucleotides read TGTGCCAGCAGCTTGACGGCGGGAGGCACCGGGGAGCTGTTTTTT. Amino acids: CASSLTAGGTGELFF.

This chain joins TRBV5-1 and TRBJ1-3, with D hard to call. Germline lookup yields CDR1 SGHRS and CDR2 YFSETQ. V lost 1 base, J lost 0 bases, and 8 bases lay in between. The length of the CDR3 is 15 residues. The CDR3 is CASSLSGSSGNTIYF. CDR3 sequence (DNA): TGCGCCAGCAGCTTGTCCGGGAGCTCTGGAAACACCATATATTTT.

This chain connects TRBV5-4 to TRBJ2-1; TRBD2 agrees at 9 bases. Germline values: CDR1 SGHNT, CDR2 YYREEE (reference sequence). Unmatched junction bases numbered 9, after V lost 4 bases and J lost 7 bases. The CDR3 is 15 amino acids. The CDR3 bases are TGTGCCAGCAGCCCCGGGACTAGCATGGTGAATGAGCAGTTCTTC. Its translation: CASSPGTSMVNEQFF.

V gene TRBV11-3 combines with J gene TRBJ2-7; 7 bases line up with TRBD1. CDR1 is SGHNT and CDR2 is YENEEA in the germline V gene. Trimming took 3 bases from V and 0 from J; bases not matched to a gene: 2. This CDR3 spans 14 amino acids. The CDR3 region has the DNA TGTGCCAGCAGCTTGGGGGACAGCTCCTACGAGCAGTACTTC. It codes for CASSLGDSSYEQYF.

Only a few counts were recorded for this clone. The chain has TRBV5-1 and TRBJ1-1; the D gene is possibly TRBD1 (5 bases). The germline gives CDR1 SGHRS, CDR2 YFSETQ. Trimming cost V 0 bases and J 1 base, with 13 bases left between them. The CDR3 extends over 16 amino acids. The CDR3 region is CASSLEGTGRNTEAFF. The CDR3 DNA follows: TGCGCCAGCAGCTTGGAGGGAACAGGTAGGAACACTGAAGCTTTCTTT. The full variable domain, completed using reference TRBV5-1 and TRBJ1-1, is KAGVTQTPRYLIKTRGQQVTLSCSPISGHRSVSWYQQTPGQGLQFLFEYFSETQRNKGNFPGRFSGRQFSNSRSEMNVSTLELGDSALYLCASSLEGTGRNTEAFFGQGTRLTVV.

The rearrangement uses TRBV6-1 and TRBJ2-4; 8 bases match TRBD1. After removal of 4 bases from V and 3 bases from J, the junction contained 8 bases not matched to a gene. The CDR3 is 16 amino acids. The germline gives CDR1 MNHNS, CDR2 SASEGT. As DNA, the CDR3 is TGTGCCAGCAGTGGCCGACAGGGGTTTGGCAAAAACATTCAGTACTTC. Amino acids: CASSGRQGFGKNIQYF.

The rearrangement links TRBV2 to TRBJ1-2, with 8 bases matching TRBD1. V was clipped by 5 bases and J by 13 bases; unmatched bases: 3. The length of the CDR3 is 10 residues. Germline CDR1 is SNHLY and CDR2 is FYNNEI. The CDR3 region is CASSSGGLTF. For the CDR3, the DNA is TGTGCCAGCAGTTCAGGGGGCCTCACCTTC.

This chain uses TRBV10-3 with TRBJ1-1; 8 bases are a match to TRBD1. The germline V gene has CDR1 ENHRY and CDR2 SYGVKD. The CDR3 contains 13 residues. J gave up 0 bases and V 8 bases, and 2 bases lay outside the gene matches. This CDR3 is CAIGQGVNTEAFF. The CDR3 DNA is TGTGCCATCGGACAGGGAGTGAACACTGAAGCTTTCTTT.

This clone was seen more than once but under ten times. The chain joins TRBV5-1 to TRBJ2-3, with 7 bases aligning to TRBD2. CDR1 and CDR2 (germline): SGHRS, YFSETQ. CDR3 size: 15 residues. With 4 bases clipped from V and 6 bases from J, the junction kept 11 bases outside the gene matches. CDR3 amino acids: CASSPGGGGIDTQYF. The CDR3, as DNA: TGCGCCAGCAGCCCAGGAGGCGGGGGTATTGATACGCAGTATTTT.

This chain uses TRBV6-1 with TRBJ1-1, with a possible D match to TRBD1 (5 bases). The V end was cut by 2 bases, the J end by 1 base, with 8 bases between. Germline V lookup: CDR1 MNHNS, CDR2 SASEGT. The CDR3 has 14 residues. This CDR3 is CASSEWGENTEAFF. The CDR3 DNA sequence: TGTGCCAGCAGTGAATGGGGGGAGAACACTGAAGCTTTCTTT.

DNA for the CDR3: TGTGCCAGCAGCTTGGCTGTAGCGGGGGGTTTCAATGAGCAGTTCTTC. This translates into CASSLAVAGGFNEQFF. The chain has TRBV5-6 and TRBJ2-1, with TRBD2 identical over 10 bases. Germline lookup yields CDR1 SGHDT and CDR2 YYEEEE. The V and J ends lost 0 bases and 6 bases, in that order; junction bases with no gene match: 6. The CDR3 is 16 amino acids.

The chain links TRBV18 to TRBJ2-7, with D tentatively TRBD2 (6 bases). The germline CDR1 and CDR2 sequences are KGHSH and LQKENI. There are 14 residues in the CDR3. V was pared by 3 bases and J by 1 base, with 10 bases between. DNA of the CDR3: TGTGCCAGCTCACCTAGCGGTGTATCCTACGAGCAGTACTTC. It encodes CASSPSGVSYEQYF.

The CDR3 sequence: CASSDLGGYTF. The CDR3 nucleotides are TGTGCCAGCAGCGACCTTGGCGGCTACACCTTC. The V gene is TRBV9, the J gene TRBJ1-2; D is uncertain. The germline V and J ends were trimmed by 3 bases and 8 bases, with 8 bases remaining between them. Per germline, CDR1 SGDLS and CDR2 YYNGEE. This CDR3 is 11 amino acids long.

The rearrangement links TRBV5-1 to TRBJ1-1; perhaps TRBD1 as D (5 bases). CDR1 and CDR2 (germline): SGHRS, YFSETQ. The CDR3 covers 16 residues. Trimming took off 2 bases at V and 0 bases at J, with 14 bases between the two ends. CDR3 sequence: CASSLEQALVNTEAFF. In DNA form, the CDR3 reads TGCGCCAGCAGCTTAGAACAGGCTCTTGTGAACACTGAAGCTTTCTTT.